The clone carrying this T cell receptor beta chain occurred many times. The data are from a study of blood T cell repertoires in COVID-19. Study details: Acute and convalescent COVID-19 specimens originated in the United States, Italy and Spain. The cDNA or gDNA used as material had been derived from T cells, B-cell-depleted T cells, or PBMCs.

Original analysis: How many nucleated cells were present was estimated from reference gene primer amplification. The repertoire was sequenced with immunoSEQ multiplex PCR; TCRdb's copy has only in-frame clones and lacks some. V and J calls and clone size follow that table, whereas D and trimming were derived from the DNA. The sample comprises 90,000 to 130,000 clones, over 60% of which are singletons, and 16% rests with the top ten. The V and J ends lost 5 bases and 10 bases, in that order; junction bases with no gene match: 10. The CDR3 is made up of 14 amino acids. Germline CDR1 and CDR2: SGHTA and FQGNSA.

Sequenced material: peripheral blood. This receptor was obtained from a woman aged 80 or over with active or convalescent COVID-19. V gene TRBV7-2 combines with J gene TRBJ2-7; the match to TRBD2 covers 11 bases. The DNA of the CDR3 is TGTGCCAGCAGCGGAGTAGCGGGAGGGCAGGGTCAGTACTTC. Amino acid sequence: CASSGVAGGQGQYF.